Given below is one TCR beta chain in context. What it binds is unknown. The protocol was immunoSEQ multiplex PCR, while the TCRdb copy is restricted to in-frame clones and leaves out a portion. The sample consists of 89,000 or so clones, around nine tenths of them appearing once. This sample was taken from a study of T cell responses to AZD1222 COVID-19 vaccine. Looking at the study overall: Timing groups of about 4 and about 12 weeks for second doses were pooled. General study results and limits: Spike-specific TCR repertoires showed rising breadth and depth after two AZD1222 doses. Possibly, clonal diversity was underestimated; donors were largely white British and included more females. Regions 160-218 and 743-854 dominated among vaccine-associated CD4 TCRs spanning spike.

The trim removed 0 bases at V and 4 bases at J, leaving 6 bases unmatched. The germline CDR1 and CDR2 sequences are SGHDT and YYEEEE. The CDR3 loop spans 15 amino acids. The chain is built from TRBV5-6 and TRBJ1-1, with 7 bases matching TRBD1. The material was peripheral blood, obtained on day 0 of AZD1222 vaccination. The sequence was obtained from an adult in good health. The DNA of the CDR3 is TGTGCCAGCAGCTTGGAGGGGGCGCGTGGCACTGAAGCTTTCTTT. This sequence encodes CASSLEGARGTEAFF. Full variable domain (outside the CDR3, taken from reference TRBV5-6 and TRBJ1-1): DAGVTQSPTHLIKTRGQQVTLRCSPKSGHDTVSWYQQALGQGPQFIFQYYEEEERQRGNFPDRFSGHQFPNYSSELNVNALLLGDSALYLCASSLEGARGTEAFFGQGTRLTVV.